This is a list of T cell receptor beta chains from one sample in a study of PD-1 blockade in classical Hodgkin lymphoma. Assay used: immunoSEQ multiplex PCR; TCRdb lists only in-frame clones, some missing. This table has more than 90,000 clones, roughly four fifths appearing once. Sequences were derived from peripheral blood mononuclear cells (PBMCs), sampled before the second cycle of nivolumab. The receptors originated from a human donor with classical Hodgkin lymphoma. Each CDR3 is given with its conserved first and last residue. The D gene is left open where the match is weak. A clone size is listed for some rows: how often the clone was seen (once, few, many), or a class if it is expanded.

TRBV5-5	TRBJ2-7	NA	14	NA	TGTGCCAGCAGCTTGGTACAGTATTGGGGTGAGCAGTACTTC	CASSLVQYWGEQYF
TRBV29-1	TRBJ2-3	NA	14	NA	TGCAGCGTTGGCCCAGGGGCATTCACAGATACGCAGTATTTT	CSVGPGAFTDTQYF
TRBV7-8	TRBJ2-3	NA	15	many	TGTGCCAGCAGCGAAACGACAGGCCTGGCGGATACGCAGTATTTT	CASSETTGLADTQYF
TRBV5-6	TRBJ2-1	NA	15	NA	TGTGCCAGCAGCTTGGTGATAGGGAAGTTCGGTGAGCAGTTCTTC	CASSLVIGKFGEQFF
TRBV6-5	TRBJ2-3	TRBD2	14	NA	TGTGCCATTCTCCATAGCGGGCTCACAGATACGCAGTATTTT	CAILHSGLTDTQYF
TRBV5-1	TRBJ2-1	TRBD1	16	NA	TGCGCCAGCAGCGCCCGGACAGGGACCCAATACAATGAGCAGTTCTTC	CASSARTGTQYNEQFF
TRBV9	TRBJ2-1	NA	15	NA	TGTGCCAGCAGCGAGACGGAACGCGCCTACAATGAGCAGTTCTTC	CASSETERAYNEQFF
TRBV7-9	TRBJ2-3	NA	16	NA	TGTGCCAGCAGCTTAGCGCCTGGGTGGAGCACAGATACGCAGTATTTT	CASSLAPGWSTDTQYF
TRBV4-3	TRBJ1-2	NA	15	NA	TGCGCCAGCAGCCCATCGGCCCCCCGGGGCTATGGCTACACCTTC	CASSPSAPRGYGYTF
TRBV28	TRBJ1-2	NA	14	NA	TGTGCCAGCAGTGCATCCGGGACGCTCTATGGCTACACCTTC	CASSASGTLYGYTF
TRBV5-4	TRBJ2-7	NA	14	NA	TGTGCCAGCACCGACCGAGGGACCTCCTACGAGCAGTACTTC	CASTDRGTSYEQYF
TRBV5-1	TRBJ2-5	NA	15	NA	TGCGCCAGCAGCTTGGGCCAGGGGCAGCATGGGACCCAGTACTTC	CASSLGQGQHGTQYF
TRBV7-2	TRBJ2-4	NA	16	NA	TGTGCCAGCAGCAACCCTAGCGCCCCCGAGGGTAACATTCAGTACTTC	CASSNPSAPEGNIQYF
TRBV7-2	TRBJ2-5	NA	15	NA	TGTGCCAGCAGCTTAGATCGGCAGGCCCAAGAGACCCAGTACTTC	CASSLDRQAQETQYF
TRBV2	TRBJ2-7	NA	14	NA	TGTGCCAGCAAGGGGGGACAAAGCTCCTACGAGCAGTACTTC	CASKGGQSSYEQYF
TRBV19	TRBJ1-5	TRBD1	15	NA	TGTGCCAGTAGTATTGGACAGGGACGCAATCAGCCCCAGCATTTT	CASSIGQGRNQPQHF
TRBV9	TRBJ2-1	TRBD2	15	NA	TGTGCCAGCAGCGAAAGCGGGGACTACTACAATGAGCAGTTCTTC	CASSESGDYYNEQFF
TRBV30	TRBJ1-5	NA	14	many	TGTGCCTGGACCGGCGGGTTGGCCAATCAGCCCCAGCATTTT	CAWTGGLANQPQHF
TRBV11-2	TRBJ2-5	TRBD1	13	NA	TGTGCCAGCAGCTCGGGACAGAAAGAGACCCAGTACTTC	CASSSGQKETQYF
TRBV5-1	TRBJ2-3	NA	14	NA	TGCGCCAGCAGCGCCAGACAGTTCACAGATACGCAGTATTTT	CASSARQFTDTQYF
TRBV7-3	TRBJ2-1	TRBD2	15	NA	TGTGCCAGCAGCCGAGCGGCGGGAGCGGGCGATGAGCAGTTCTTC	CASSRAAGAGDEQFF
TRBV25-1	TRBJ2-2	NA	13	NA	TGTGCCAGCCAGAGTTTGAACACCGGGGAGCTGTTTTTT	CASQSLNTGELFF
TRBV28	TRBJ2-3	TRBD1	15	NA	TGTGCCAGCAGTGCTAGGACAGGGTTCGGAGATACGCAGTATTTT	CASSARTGFGDTQYF
TRBV6-1	TRBJ2-7	NA	15	NA	TGTGCCAGCAGTGAAGCGCCTGGCGGGACCTACGAGCAGTACTTC	CASSEAPGGTYEQYF
TRBV4-2	TRBJ1-3	NA	14	NA	TGTGCCAGCAGCTGGAGCCCCACGGCGGACACCATATATTTT	CASSWSPTADTIYF
TRBV27	TRBJ2-1	NA	16	NA	TGTGCCAGCAGTACCAAACAGGGTGGCTCCTACAATGAGCAGTTCTTC	CASSTKQGGSYNEQFF
TRBV5-1	TRBJ1-4	NA	14	NA	TGCGCCAGCAGCTTGGGGGGCGCGCAGGAAAAACTGTTTTTT	CASSLGGAQEKLFF
TRBV6-6	TRBJ2-2	TRBD2	15	NA	TGTGCCAGCAGTCCGACTAGCGGGGCTACCGGGGAGCTGTTTTTT	CASSPTSGATGELFF
TRBV5-6	TRBJ1-1	TRBD1	14	NA	TGTGCCAGCAGAAGGACAGGTCGAACTACTGAAGCTTTCTTT	CASRRTGRTTEAFF
TRBV7-7	TRBJ2-2	TRBD2	16	NA	TGTGCCAGCAGTCTAAGACCAGGGCGGGGGACCGGGGAGCTGTTTTTT	CASSLRPGRGTGELFF
TRBV28	TRBJ1-1	NA	14	NA	TGTGCCAGCAGGGCTCCCCTACTAGGGACTGAAGCTTTCTTT	CASRAPLLGTEAFF
TRBV4-1	TRBJ2-5	TRBD2	16	NA	TGCGCCAGCAGCCTGGGTAGCGGGAGGGCCCGAGAGACCCAGTACTTC	CASSLGSGRARETQYF
TRBV18	TRBJ2-1	NA	14	NA	TGTGCCAGCTCACCAGAGGCAGTGTACAATGAGCAGTTCTTC	CASSPEAVYNEQFF
TRBV6-5	TRBJ1-5	NA	14	NA	TGTGCCAGCAGTAGGGGGGGCGCTCATCAGCCCCAGCATTTT	CASSRGGAHQPQHF